The clone carrying this T cell receptor beta chain was picked up a small number of times. As yet, its antigen is unknown. Roughly 10 milliliters of peripheral blood were drawn from each donor into EDTA-treated tubes. Per-sample PBMC isolation yielded at least 6.5 million cells. These data belong to a study of blood T cells in healthy people across ages. Study findings and constraints: The study found more naive CD4+ cells and higher diversity in long-lived than aged donors.

The authors ran a second PCR of 7 to 11 cycles using a sample-barcoded 5' primer and a J-beta primer mix. Each cDNA molecule was tagged by a template-switch adaptor that had 12 random nucleotides. TCRdb re-analysed the 5' RACE reads in MiXCR, keeping a single row per CDR3 protein. The table includes about 1.5 million distinct CDR3 sequences, approximately 42% detected once. Germline V gene data show CDR1 as SGHVS and CDR2 as FNYEAQ. This CDR3 comprises 15 residues. V was trimmed by 0 bases and J by 10 bases, leaving 13 bases between them. The rearrangement links TRBV7-6 to TRBJ1-6, with D hard to call. The source is a woman aged 18 to 35 in good health. The sequencing input was blood. The CDR3 reads CASSLAVSGGSPLHF. In DNA, the CDR3 is TGTGCCAGCAGCTTAGCTGTCAGTGGCGGCTCACCCCTCCACTTT. The variable domain in full, completed from reference TRBV7-6 and TRBJ1-6, reads GAGVSQSPRYKVTKRGQDVALRCDPISGHVSLYWYRQALGQGPEFLTYFNYEAQQDKSGLPNDRFSAERPEGSISTLTIQRTEQRDSAMYRCASSLAVSGGSPLHFGNGTRLTVT.